The 12 T cell receptor beta chains reported below all come from one sample, sequenced in a study of T cell responses to AZD1222 COVID-19 vaccine. Method: immunoSEQ multiplex PCR; TCRdb's copy keeps in-frame clones and lacks some. The profile shows some 280,000 clones, 94% of them singletons. The sample here was peripheral blood, taken 28 days after the second AZD1222 dose. These receptors were collected from an adult who received the AZD1222 COVID-19 vaccine.

With regard to this clone: This sample also contains other DNA sequences that code for the same CDR3. The chain is built from TRBV18 and TRBJ1-1; D possibly corresponds to TRBD1 (5 bases). The CDR3 spans 13 residues. Germline loops: CDR1 KGHSH, CDR2 LQKENI. The V end lost 6 bases, the J end lost 3 bases, and 11 bases lay between the germline ends. The DNA of the CDR3 is TGTGCCAGCTCCCCCGGGGCGGACACTGAAGCTTTCTTT. Its translation: CASSPGADTEAFF. Supplemented by reference TRBV18 and TRBJ1-1, the full variable domain reads NAGVMQNPRHLVRRRGQEARLRCSPMKGHSHVYWYRQLPEEGLKFMVYLQKENIIDESGMPKERFSAEFPKEGPSILRIQQVVRGDSAAYFCASSPGADTEAFFGQGTRLTVV.

This chain joins TRBV7-3 and TRBJ1-1, with D maybe TRBD1 (5 bases). Germline CDR1 and CDR2: SGHTA and FQGTGA. The CDR3 spans 13 residues. Trimming stripped 1 base from V and 3 bases from J, with 6 bases between. The chain's CDR3 is CASSLKGDTEAFF. Written as DNA, the CDR3 is TGTGCCAGCAGCTTAAAAGGGGACACTGAAGCTTTCTTT.

The chain links TRBV27 to TRBJ1-2; no clear D gene. The germline CDR1 and CDR2 sequences are MNHEY and SMNVEV (reference sequence). The CDR3 length is 13 residues. V was clipped by 3 bases and J by 3 bases, with 8 bases between them. The CDR3 DNA reads TGTGCCAGCAGTTTTTCCCGGTACTATGGCTACACCTTC. It is translated as CASSFSRYYGYTF.

This sequence joins TRBV2 and TRBJ2-3; 10 bases align to TRBD1. The V and J ends lost 4 bases and 3 bases, in that order; junction bases with no gene match: 1. Germline loops: CDR1 SNHLY, CDR2 FYNNEI. This CDR3 contains 14 residues. Written as DNA, the CDR3 is TGTGCCAGCAGTGGACAGGGGGCGACAGATACGCAGTATTTT. It translates to CASSGQGATDTQYF.

CDR3 sequence reads: CSGTGGGYTF. DNA of the CDR3: TGCAGCGGAACAGGTGGCGGCTACACCTTC. The chain has TRBV20-1 and TRBJ1-2; possibly TRBD1 for D (5 bases). CDR1 and CDR2 (germline): DFQATT, SNEGSKA (reference sequence). The CDR3 contains 10 residues.

The rearrangement uses TRBV28 and TRBJ1-1; D gene unclear. CDR3 length equals 10 residues. V was cut by 6 bases and J by 8 bases, with 7 bases left in between. Germline CDR1 MDHEN, CDR2 SYDVKM. CDR3 sequence: CASRGTEAFF. In DNA form, the CDR3 reads TGTGCCAGCAGGGGCACGGAAGCTTTCTTT.

The CDR3 bases are TGCGCCAGCAGCTTGGACGAAGGTGGGGGGGCTGGAAACACCATATATTTT. Translated: CASSLDEGGGAGNTIYF. The V call is TRBV5-1, the J call TRBJ1-3, with a weak D call TRBD1 (5 bases). CDR1 SGHRS and CDR2 YFSETQ come from the germline V gene. The length of the CDR3 is 17 residues. With 0 bases removed from V and 2 bases from J, the gap between germline ends came to 15 bases.

V usage is TRBV5-4 and J usage is TRBJ2-5; 7 bases match TRBD2. From germline, CDR1 is SGHNT and CDR2 YYREEE (reference sequence). The length of the CDR3 is 16 residues. Trimming at V came to 4 bases and at J to 4 bases, leaving 13 bases not matched to a gene. CDR3 nucleotides: TGTGCCAGCAGCGGGGGGGAGGGGAGAGTCAGAGAGACCCAGTACTTC. Its protein is CASSGGEGRVRETQYF.

V usage is TRBV7-2 and J usage is TRBJ2-5; a possible D gene is TRBD2 (5 bases). The CDR3 has 14 residues. Germline V lookup: CDR1 SGHTA, CDR2 FQGNSA. The V end lost 1 base, the J end lost 3 bases, and 9 bases lay between the germline ends. The CDR3, as DNA: TGTGCCAGCAGCTTAGGCCGGGATGAAGAGACCCAGTACTTC. Its protein is CASSLGRDEETQYF.

V and J are TRBV9 and TRBJ1-5; 7 nucleotides align to TRBD1. With V trimmed by 0 bases and J by 5 bases, 5 bases remained unmatched. The CDR3 is 15 residues long. CDR1 and CDR2 (germline): SGDLS, YYNGEE. This chain's CDR3 is CASSVGGQSDQPQHF. DNA for the CDR3: TGTGCCAGCAGCGTAGGGGGACAGTCCGATCAGCCCCAGCATTTT.

This clone occurred a few times. An end of the junction differs from the germline gene, which may be a read error. V and J are TRBV24-1 and TRBJ2-2; D gene unclear. The CDR3 is 16 residues long. CDR1 is KGHDR, CDR2 SFDVKD, per germline. CDR3 coding DNA: TGTGCCACCAGTGATCCCCTCCGGCAGAACGCCGGGGAGCTGTTTTTT. Amino acids: CATSDPLRQNAGELFF.

This chain uses TRBV6-5 with TRBJ2-2, with 9 bases that match TRBD1. This CDR3 is built from 14 residues. Per germline, CDR1 MNHEY and CDR2 SVGAGI. V was pared by 6 bases and J by 3 bases, with 2 bases of the junction left unmatched. CDR3 sequence: CASRGQGYTGELFF. CDR3 nucleotides: TGTGCCAGCAGGGGACAGGGTTACACCGGGGAGCTGTTTTTT.